The present T cell receptor (beta chain) was sequenced within a study of blood T cell repertoires in COVID-19. Study details: Acute and convalescent COVID-19 samples came from the United States, Italy and Spain.

Method: immunoSEQ multiplex PCR; TCRdb's copy keeps in-frame clones and lacks some. Among 100,000 or so clones listed, 80% to 95% were seen once. The trim removed 4 bases at V and 9 bases at J, leaving 4 bases unmatched. Germline V gene data show CDR1 as MDHEN and CDR2 as SYDVKM. The CDR3 is 14 amino acids. The chain uses TRBV28 and TRBJ2-1; TRBD2 matches at 12 bases. This receptor was identified in a woman aged 45-65 years with COVID-19, enrolled during active disease. Source material: peripheral blood. In DNA, the CDR3 is TGTGCCAGCAGTTCTAGCGGGGGGGCGAGTGAGCAGTTCTTC. It encodes CASSSSGGASEQFF.